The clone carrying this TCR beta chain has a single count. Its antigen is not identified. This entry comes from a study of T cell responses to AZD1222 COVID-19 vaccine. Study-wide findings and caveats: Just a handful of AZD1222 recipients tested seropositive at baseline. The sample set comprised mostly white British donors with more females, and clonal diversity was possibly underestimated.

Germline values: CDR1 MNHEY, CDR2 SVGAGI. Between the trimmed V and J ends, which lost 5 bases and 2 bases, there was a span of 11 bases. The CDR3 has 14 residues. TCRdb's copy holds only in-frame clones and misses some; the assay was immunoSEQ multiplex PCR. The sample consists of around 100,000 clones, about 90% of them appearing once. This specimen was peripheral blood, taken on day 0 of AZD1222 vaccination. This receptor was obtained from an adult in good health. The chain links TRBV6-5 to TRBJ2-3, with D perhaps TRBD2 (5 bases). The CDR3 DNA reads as TGTGCCAGCAGTACCGTTGGACTCACAGATACGCAGTATTTT. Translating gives CASSTVGLTDTQYF.